The 21 T cell receptor beta chains reported below all come from one sample, sequenced in a study of cytomegalovirus exposure and HLA in healthy donors. PCR amplification relied on 60 Vbeta primers (plus 13 Jbeta primers). Assay: immunoSEQ multiplex PCR; the TCRdb copy retains only in-frame clones and omits some. This sample has around 67,000 clones; 70% to 80% occur once, and the top ten carry roughly 7.8%. Sequenced: PBMCs. These TCRs come from a man aged 18 to 29 in good health and CMV-seropositive.

The J gene is TRBJ2-1, the V gene TRBV6-1, with D perhaps TRBD2 (5 bases). From germline, CDR1 is MNHNS and CDR2 SASEGT. The CDR3 has 17 amino acids. V shed 0 bases and J shed 9 bases, with 21 bases lying between them. The CDR3 DNA follows: TGTGCCAGCAGTGAAGCTGTCATTTTAACTAGTGGCGCTGAGCAGTTCTTC. Translation gives CASSEAVILTSGAEQFF.

The CDR3 nucleotides read TGCAGCGTGCCTGGGACAGGGGGGGATCAGCCCCAGCATTTT. This sequence encodes CSVPGTGGDQPQHF. The rearrangement uses TRBV29-1 and TRBJ1-5; 11 bases align to TRBD1. Germline values: CDR1 SQVTM, CDR2 ANQGSEA. This CDR3 spans 14 amino acids. With 6 bases clipped from V and 5 bases from J, the junction kept 6 bases outside the gene matches.

In its sample, this clone was seen once. The chain is built from TRBV30 and TRBJ2-7, with D possibly matching TRBD2 (6 bases). CDR3 length equals 14 residues. In germline, CDR1 is GTSNPN, CDR2 SVGIG (reference sequence). The ends were cut back, 1 base at V and 5 bases at J, with 15 bases in the middle. CDR3 sequence: CAWSEGTPGDEQYF. CDR3 nucleotide sequence: TGTGCCTGGAGTGAAGGGACTCCTGGGGACGAGCAGTACTTC. Full variable domain (missing parts from reference TRBV30 and TRBJ2-7): SQTIHQWPATLVQPVGSPLSLECTVEGTSNPNLYWYRQAAGRGLQLLFYSVGIGQISSEVPQNLSASRPQDRQFILSSKKLLLSDSGFYLCAWSEGTPGDEQYFGPGTRLTVT.

The V and J genes are TRBV6-5 and TRBJ1-5, with 10 bases lining up with TRBD1. With V trimmed by 6 bases and J by 7 bases, 9 bases remained unmatched. The CDR3 extends over 15 amino acids. Looked up from germline, CDR1 is MNHEY and CDR2 is SVGAGI. CDR3 residues: CASRPTGQGGQPQHF. The CDR3 DNA sequence: TGTGCCAGCAGACCAACCGGACAGGGGGGGCAGCCCCAGCATTTT.

This chain connects TRBV30 to TRBJ1-1; TRBD1 might be the D (6 bases). The CDR3 contains 12 residues. Germline V gives CDR1 GTSNPN, CDR2 SVGIG (reference sequence). V was shortened by 7 bases and J by 1 base, with 10 bases between the two germline ends. CDR3 nucleotides: TGTGCCTCCCAGGGGCGGAACACTGAAGCTTTCTTT. Amino acid sequence: CASQGRNTEAFF.

The genes are TRBV29-1 and TRBJ1-2; D might be TRBD1 (6 bases). Per germline, CDR1 SQVTM and CDR2 ANQGSEA. CDR3 length equals 14 residues. V was pared by 2 bases and J by 2 bases, with 12 bases between. The CDR3 here is CSVELQGLNYGYTF. CDR3 in DNA: TGCAGCGTTGAACTTCAGGGGTTGAACTATGGCTACACCTTC.

This rearrangement joins TRBV29-1 to TRBJ2-3; TRBD1 agrees at 7 bases. Germline V gene data show CDR1 as SQVTM and CDR2 as ANQGSEA. The J segment lost 6 bases and the V segment lost 5 bases, leaving 11 bases of the junction unmatched. The CDR3 runs to 14 residues. The CDR3: CSVHPGQPADTQYF. CDR3 bases: TGCAGCGTTCATCCGGGACAGCCGGCCGATACGCAGTATTTT.

This clone occurred a few times. This rearrangement joins TRBV10-3 to TRBJ2-2; a weak D match, TRBD1 (5 bases). The V gene lost 6 bases and the J gene lost 2 bases, with 10 bases spanning the gap. Per the germline V gene, CDR1 is ENHRY and CDR2 is SYGVKD. The CDR3 totals 14 residues. CDR3 nucleotides: TGTGCCATCAGAACAGGCCAAAACACCGGGGAGCTGTTTTTT. Its protein product is CAIRTGQNTGELFF.

The rearrangement links TRBV5-6 to TRBJ2-1; 7 positions match TRBD1. J gave up 5 bases and V 4 bases, and 6 bases lay outside the gene matches. The CDR3 runs to 14 residues. Germline V CDR1 and CDR2: SGHDT, YYEEEE. CDR3 in amino acids: CASSLQGSNNEQFF. The CDR3, as DNA: TGTGCCAGCAGCCTACAGGGGTCTAACAATGAGCAGTTCTTC.

This sequence joins TRBV6-6 and TRBJ1-1; D possibly corresponds to TRBD1 (6 bases). This CDR3 is built from 14 residues. The V gene's germline CDR1 is MNHNY and CDR2 SVGAGI (reference sequence). The V and J ends lost 6 bases and 1 base respectively, with 12 bases between them. Written as DNA, the CDR3 is TGTGCCAGCAGCCTCGACAGGACGAACACTGAAGCTTTCTTT. Protein: CASSLDRTNTEAFF.

This clone was seen only once. The chain recombines TRBV7-9 with TRBJ2-5, with 7 bases identical to TRBD2. Germline lookup yields CDR1 SEHNR and CDR2 FQNEAQ (reference sequence). Germline trimming cut 5 bases from V and 5 bases from J; bases unmatched to any gene: 11. The CDR3 extends over 15 amino acids. The CDR3 DNA follows: TGTGCCAGCAGCCTATGGGGAGGGGCGGAGGAGACCCAGTACTTC. As protein: CASSLWGGAEETQYF.

V usage is TRBV7-2 and J usage is TRBJ2-3, with TRBD2 matching over 8 bases. The V segment lost 2 bases and the J segment 5 bases; nucleotides outside the gene matches: 6. CDR3 length equals 15 residues. Germline CDR1 is SGHTA and CDR2 is FQGNSA. This chain's CDR3 is CASSLSNLAGDTQYF. The CDR3 DNA is TGTGCCAGCAGCTTAAGCAACCTAGCGGGAGATACGCAGTATTTT.

The table lists this clone with a count of one. The chain employs TRBV11-2 and TRBJ2-7, with TRBD2 identical over 11 bases. The germline gives CDR1 SGHAT, CDR2 FQNNGV. J was trimmed by 3 bases and V by 2 bases; bases with no gene match: 3. The CDR3 runs 15 residues. CDR3 DNA: TGTGCCAGCAGCTTACTAGCGGGAGGACGCTACGAGCAGTACTTC. It encodes CASSLLAGGRYEQYF.

The J gene is TRBJ1-2, the V gene TRBV6-1; D not resolved. The CDR3 contains 14 residues. The ends were cut back, 7 bases at V and 7 bases at J, with 19 bases in the middle. Germline CDR1 MNHNS, CDR2 SASEGT. CDR3 nucleotide sequence: TGTGCCAGCACCTCAGGCCCATATGAGTCTGGCTACACCTTC. Translated, it gives CASTSGPYESGYTF.

This CDR3 is CASSLGSPGDTQYF. Written as DNA, the CDR3 is TGTGCCAGCAGCTTAGGCTCCCCCGGAGATACGCAGTATTTT. The V and J genes are TRBV7-9 and TRBJ2-3; D remains ambiguous. Germline V gives CDR1 SEHNR, CDR2 FQNEAQ (reference sequence). This CDR3 has 14 amino acids. V lost 1 base to trimming and J lost 5 bases, with 10 bases between them.

This clone was seen a single time. The V and J genes are TRBV30 and TRBJ1-5; D remains ambiguous. Germline V gene lookup returns CDR1 GTSNPN and CDR2 SVGIG (reference sequence). Between the trimmed V and J ends, which lost 6 bases and 2 bases, there was a span of 14 bases. The CDR3 is 14 amino acids. This CDR3 is CACRLSAGNQPQHF. Written as DNA, the CDR3 is TGTGCCTGCCGACTTTCAGCAGGCAATCAGCCCCAGCATTTT.

The gene calls are TRBV27 and TRBJ2-2, with TRBD1 matching 9 bases. This CDR3 region has 14 residues. The germline V gene has CDR1 MNHEY and CDR2 SMNVEV (reference sequence). Losses at the gene ends were 5 bases for V and 7 bases for J; bases not matched to a gene: 5. CDR3 DNA: TGTGCCAGCAGTCTCTGGACAGGGGACGGGGAGCTGTTTTTT. This gives the protein CASSLWTGDGELFF.

This clone has just a few counts. CDR3 residues: CASSFSGTEAFF. The DNA of the CDR3 is TGTGCCAGCAGTTTTTCGGGCACTGAAGCTTTCTTT. This chain links TRBV27 with TRBJ1-1; D gene ambiguous. V lost 3 bases and J 4 bases, leaving 6 bases between the germline ends. Germline CDR1 reads MNHEY; CDR2 reads SMNVEV (reference sequence). The CDR3 contains 12 residues.

The chain has TRBV6-6 and TRBJ2-5, with D perhaps TRBD1 (6 bases). The CDR3 loop spans 15 amino acids. V shed 6 bases and J shed 5 bases, with 19 bases lying between them. From germline, CDR1 is MNHNY and CDR2 SVGAGI (reference sequence). For the CDR3, the DNA is TGTGCCAGCAGCCCCTCGGACAGAAGGGGGGAGACCCAGTACTTC. Amino acids: CASSPSDRRGETQYF.

The table lists this clone with a count of one. The V call is TRBV5-1, the J call TRBJ2-5; 12 bases are shared with TRBD1. CDR3 size: 15 residues. J was trimmed by 5 bases and V by 4 bases; bases with no gene match: 6. Germline-derived CDR1 and CDR2 are SGHRS and YFSETQ. The CDR3 sequence is CASSISGTGGETQYF. CDR3 coding DNA: TGCGCCAGCAGCATCTCCGGGACAGGGGGCGAGACCCAGTACTTC.

The chain joins TRBV27 to TRBJ2-7; D is unclear. Trimming took 5 bases from V and 0 from J, leaving 8 bases between them. CDR3 length: 13 amino acids. The germline gives CDR1 MNHEY, CDR2 SMNVEV (reference sequence). The CDR3 here is CASSPGISYEQYF. CDR3 DNA sequence: TGTGCCAGCAGTCCGGGTATCTCCTACGAGCAGTACTTC.